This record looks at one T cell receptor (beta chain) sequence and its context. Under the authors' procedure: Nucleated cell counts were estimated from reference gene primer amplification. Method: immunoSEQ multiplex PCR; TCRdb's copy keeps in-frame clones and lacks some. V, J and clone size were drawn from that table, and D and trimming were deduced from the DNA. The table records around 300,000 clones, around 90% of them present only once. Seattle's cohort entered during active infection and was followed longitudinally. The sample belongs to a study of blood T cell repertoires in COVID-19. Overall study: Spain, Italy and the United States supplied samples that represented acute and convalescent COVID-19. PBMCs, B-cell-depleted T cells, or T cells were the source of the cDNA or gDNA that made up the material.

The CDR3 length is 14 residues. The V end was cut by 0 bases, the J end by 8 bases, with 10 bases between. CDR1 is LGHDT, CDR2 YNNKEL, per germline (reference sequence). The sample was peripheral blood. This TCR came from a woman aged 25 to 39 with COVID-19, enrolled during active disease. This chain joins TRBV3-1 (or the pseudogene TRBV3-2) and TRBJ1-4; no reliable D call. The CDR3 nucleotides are TGTGCCAGCAGCCAAGAGCTGTCCAGGGAAAAACTGTTTTTT. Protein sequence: CASSQELSREKLFF.